The 24 T cell receptor beta chains given below trace back to one sample, sequenced in a study of OX40 agonist ivuxolimab in advanced cancers. Library preparation used the immunoSEQ multiplex PCR assay. Sourced from immuneACCESS, this table was stored by TCRdb with only in-frame sequences that have V and J called. A share of the clones is absent; for the studies checked, an unresolved V gene accounts for under half, and the remainder has no known explanation. The sample data list about 89,000 clones, and approximately 91% of these were observed just once. Around 0.72% of the sample is held by the ten biggest clonotypes. Sample: CD4+ or CD8+ T cells sorted from blood, taken in a trial of the OX40 agonist ivuxolimab. These receptors originate from an adult with an advanced solid tumor such as melanoma, head and neck, liver or kidney cancer.

This chain connects TRBV30 to TRBJ2-7; 10 bases are shared with TRBD1. This CDR3 has 17 residues. V lost 1 base to trimming and J lost 3 bases; unmatched junction nucleotides: 12. The V gene's germline CDR1 is GTSNPN and CDR2 SVGIG (reference sequence). CDR3 residues: CAWSGEGGTGDFYEQYF. The CDR3 DNA sequence: TGTGCCTGGAGTGGAGAAGGTGGGACAGGGGATTTCTACGAGCAGTACTTC.

This clone has only one observation. The V gene is TRBV27, the J gene TRBJ2-3; D remains ambiguous. The V end lost 7 bases, the J end lost 8 bases, and 22 bases lay between the germline ends. The length of the CDR3 is 15 residues. Germline lookup yields CDR1 MNHEY and CDR2 SMNVEV (reference sequence). CDR3 amino acids: CASKGQSLLGGTQYF. The CDR3 DNA sequence: TGTGCCAGCAAAGGTCAAAGTTTATTGGGTGGTACGCAGTATTTT.

This clone was counted a single time. The rearrangement links TRBV4-3 to TRBJ2-2; a weak D match, TRBD1 (6 bases). The CDR3 is 17 residues long. Trimming cost V 2 bases and J 5 bases, with 18 bases left between them. CDR1 and CDR2 (germline): LGHNA, YSLEER. The CDR3: CASSQITGSRITGELFF. CDR3 bases: TGCGCCAGCAGCCAAATAACAGGGTCCCGAATAACCGGGGAGCTGTTTTTT.

The chain joins TRBV10-3 to TRBJ1-1; TRBD1 is a possible D gene (5 bases). Between the trimmed V and J ends, which lost 5 bases and 4 bases, there was a span of 17 bases. Germline V CDR1 and CDR2: ENHRY, SYGVKD. CDR3 size: 15 residues. The CDR3: CAISQDIRMGTEAFF. CDR3 bases: TGTGCCATCAGTCAGGACATCAGGATGGGCACTGAAGCTTTCTTT.

The V and J genes are TRBV19 and TRBJ1-5; 7 nucleotides match TRBD1. The CDR3 is made up of 15 amino acids. Germline V lookup: CDR1 LNHDA, CDR2 SQIVND (reference sequence). Trimming cost V 1 base and J 5 bases; bases outside gene matches: 5. In nucleotides, the CDR3 is TGTGCCAGTAGTATAGGACCAGGGGGGGATCAGCCCCAGCATTTT. Amino acid sequence: CASSIGPGGDQPQHF. Together with reference TRBV19 and TRBJ1-5, the CDR3 gives the full variable domain: DGGITQSPKYLFRKEGQNVTLSCEQNLNHDAMYWYRQDPGQGLRLIYYSQIVNDFQKGDIAEGYSVSREKKESFPLTVTSAQKNPTAFYLCASSIGPGGDQPQHFGDGTRLSIL.

This chain joins TRBV7-6 and TRBJ2-7; D is uncertain. The V gene's germline CDR1 is SGHVS and CDR2 FNYEAQ. There are 14 residues in the CDR3. Trimming stripped 0 bases from V and 7 bases from J, with 13 bases between. The CDR3 DNA reads TGTGCCAGCAGCTTAGCGTCCGGAACTGGGGAGCAGTACTTC. Translated: CASSLASGTGEQYF.

This chain uses TRBV9 with TRBJ2-3, with D perhaps assigned TRBD1 or TRBD2 (6 bases each). Looked up from germline, CDR1 is SGDLS and CDR2 is YYNGEE. Trimming removed 4 bases at V and 6 bases at J, with 21 bases between. The CDR3 spans 16 residues. The CDR3 bases are TGTGCCAGCAGCCACGTAGGGGGGACCAGGATGGATACGCAGTATTTT. It specifies CASSHVGGTRMDTQYF.

The chain uses TRBV7-9 and TRBJ1-1, with 7 bases identical to TRBD1. The V gene end was trimmed by 5 bases and the J gene end by 5 bases; junction bases not matched to a gene: 5. The CDR3 runs to 13 residues. Germline loops: CDR1 SEHNR, CDR2 FQNEAQ (reference sequence). In DNA, the CDR3 is TGTGCCAGCAGCGCCGAACAGGGGACTGAAGCTTTCTTT. Its translation is CASSAEQGTEAFF.

This clone was seen once. The genes are TRBV7-2 and TRBJ2-1; TRBD2 is a possible D gene (6 bases). Trimming removed 7 bases from V and 2 bases from J, with 15 bases in between. The CDR3 covers 15 residues. The germline V gene encodes CDR1 SGHTA and CDR2 FQGNSA. CDR3 in amino acids: CASKEWGVAYNEQFF. CDR3 sequence (DNA): TGTGCCAGCAAAGAGTGGGGGGTAGCCTACAATGAGCAGTTCTTC.

This clone was observed a few times. V gene TRBV5-1 combines with J gene TRBJ1-4; possible D gene TRBD1, 5 bases. There are 15 residues in the CDR3. Germline CDR1 and CDR2: SGHRS and YFSETQ. V was trimmed by 2 bases and J by 1 base, leaving 9 bases between them. The CDR3 DNA reads TGCGCCAGCAGCTTCGGGACTCTAACTAATGAAAAACTGTTTTTT. Its translation: CASSFGTLTNEKLFF.

The V call is TRBV5-1, the J call TRBJ2-1, with TRBD2 matching 11 bases. This CDR3 has 14 amino acids. V lost 4 bases and J lost 10; bases outside the gene matches: 7. The germline V gene encodes CDR1 SGHRS and CDR2 YFSETQ. CDR3 nucleotide sequence: TGCGCCAGCAGCGTTACTAGCGGGAGCGGGGAGCAGTTCTTC. Translated, it gives CASSVTSGSGEQFF.

This chain links TRBV5-1 with TRBJ1-1; no definite D call. Deletions cut 6 bases from V and 0 bases from J, with 12 bases between. This CDR3 is 14 amino acids long. Looked up from germline, CDR1 is SGHRS and CDR2 is YFSETQ. The CDR3: CASTADGMNTEAFF. CDR3 DNA sequence: TGCGCCAGCACGGCGGACGGAATGAACACTGAAGCTTTCTTT.

The V and J genes are TRBV19 and TRBJ2-7; a weak D match, TRBD1 (6 bases). V gave up 6 bases and J gave up 0 bases, with 12 bases separating them. Germline V gene sequence: CDR1 LNHDA, CDR2 SQIVND (reference sequence). The CDR3 covers 14 residues. In DNA, the CDR3 is TGTGCCAGTAGGCATACAGGGAACTCCTACGAGCAGTACTTC. It is translated as CASRHTGNSYEQYF.

The V gene is TRBV7-2, the J gene TRBJ1-5, with TRBD1 matching over 7 bases. V lost 1 base to trimming and J lost 6 bases; unmatched junction nucleotides: 3. The CDR3 is made up of 14 amino acids. Germline V gives CDR1 SGHTA, CDR2 FQGNSA. CDR3 coding DNA: TGTGCCAGCAGCTTAGACCAGGGGGTTCAGCCCCAGCATTTT. It translates to CASSLDQGVQPQHF.

This clone was found once. The chain carries TRBV7-6 and TRBJ1-4, with D maybe TRBD1 (5 bases). Germline CDR1 is SGHVS and CDR2 is FNYEAQ. This CDR3 is built from 17 residues. With 1 base removed from V and 1 base from J, the gap between germline ends came to 13 bases. The CDR3 DNA follows: TGTGCCAGCAGCTTAGGGCCGTACAGGAAAACTAATGAAAAACTGTTTTTT. Translated, it gives CASSLGPYRKTNEKLFF. The complete variable domain, with remaining parts taken from reference TRBV7-6 and TRBJ1-4, reads GAGVSQSPRYKVTKRGQDVALRCDPISGHVSLYWYRQALGQGPEFLTYFNYEAQQDKSGLPNDRFSAERPEGSISTLTIQRTEQRDSAMYRCASSLGPYRKTNEKLFFGSGTQLSVL.

The chain uses TRBV2 and TRBJ2-1; D remains ambiguous. Trimming took 7 bases from V and 9 from J, leaving 13 bases between them. The CDR3 length is 12 residues. CDR1 is SNHLY and CDR2 is FYNNEI in the germline V gene. The CDR3 protein is CASKLEPGEQFF. CDR3 sequence (DNA): TGTGCCAGCAAGTTAGAACCCGGTGAGCAGTTCTTC. Together with reference TRBV2 and TRBJ2-1, the CDR3 gives the full variable domain: EPEVTQTPSHQVTQMGQEVILRCVPISNHLYFYWYRQILGQKVEFLVSFYNNEISEKSEIFDDQFSVERPDGSNFTLKIRSTKLEDSAMYFCASKLEPGEQFFGPGTRLTVL.

This sequence joins TRBV7-9 and TRBJ2-7; TRBD2 is a possible D gene (5 bases). Germline V lookup: CDR1 SEHNR, CDR2 FQNEAQ (reference sequence). With 5 bases removed from V and 4 bases from J, the gap between germline ends came to 15 bases. The CDR3 runs 14 residues. CDR3 residues: CASSARTGNYEQYF. DNA for the CDR3: TGTGCCAGCAGCGCCCGGACGGGGAATTACGAGCAGTACTTC. The full variable domain, in which reference TRBV7-9 and TRBJ2-7 provide the parts outside the CDR3, is DTGVSQNPRHKITKRGQNVTFRCDPISEHNRLYWYRQTLGQGPEFLTYFQNEAQLEKSRLLSDRFSAERPKGSFSTLEIQRTEQGDSAMYLCASSARTGNYEQYFGPGTRLTVT.

The chain couples TRBV5-6 to TRBJ2-5; 13 bases match TRBD2. Trimming at V came to 2 bases and at J to 2 bases, leaving 9 bases not matched to a gene. Germline CDR1 is SGHDT and CDR2 is YYEEEE. The CDR3 is 18 residues long. The CDR3 here is CASSLLAGGPLEQETQYF. For the CDR3, the DNA is TGTGCCAGCAGCTTACTAGCGGGAGGGCCCCTTGAGCAAGAGACCCAGTACTTC.

V and J are TRBV25-1 and TRBJ1-6, with no clear D. V lost 0 bases and J lost 9, with 12 bases in between. The CDR3 has 15 amino acids. CDR1 and CDR2 from the germline V gene are MGHDK and SYGVNS. The CDR3 bases are TGTGCCAGCAGTGAATACGGGTCGAGGGCTTCACCCCTCCACTTT. It specifies CASSEYGSRASPLHF.

J is TRBJ2-3 and V is TRBV5-1; 16 bases match TRBD2. With 0 bases clipped from V and 4 bases from J, the junction kept 8 bases outside the gene matches. CDR3 length: 19 residues. CDR1 and CDR2 (germline): SGHRS, YFSETQ. CDR3 residues: CASSLATGTSGGAADTQYF. The CDR3 nucleotides are TGCGCCAGCAGCTTGGCCACCGGGACTAGCGGGGGGGCGGCAGATACGCAGTATTTT.

Only a few counts were recorded for this clone. V gene TRBV28 combines with J gene TRBJ2-4; possible D gene TRBD2, 6 bases. The ends were cut back, 1 base at V and 0 bases at J, with 10 bases in the middle. Germline V gene data show CDR1 as MDHEN and CDR2 as SYDVKM. The CDR3 length is 16 residues. CDR3: CASSLLAGPAKNIQYF. DNA of the CDR3: TGTGCCAGCAGTTTATTGGCGGGGCCAGCCAAAAACATTCAGTACTTC.

The rearrangement uses TRBV6-1 and TRBJ2-7; D is possibly TRBD1 (6 bases). V lost 6 bases to trimming and J lost 2 bases, with 11 bases between them. In germline, CDR1 is MNHNS, CDR2 SASEGT. This CDR3 has 13 residues. CDR3 protein: CASRIGGTYEQYF. CDR3 bases: TGTGCCAGCAGGATAGGGGGTACCTACGAGCAGTACTTC.

V gene TRBV7-2 combines with J gene TRBJ2-3; 7 bases align to TRBD2. V was pared by 1 base and J by 2 bases, with 6 bases of the junction left unmatched. Germline CDR1 is SGHTA and CDR2 is FQGNSA. The CDR3 totals 16 residues. The CDR3 region is CASSLGGGGITDTQYF. For the CDR3, the DNA is TGTGCCAGCAGCTTAGGGGGCGGGGGTATCACAGATACGCAGTATTTT.

The chain carries TRBV7-2 and TRBJ2-7; D remains ambiguous. Germline CDR1 reads SGHTA; CDR2 reads FQGNSA. Trimming stripped 6 bases from V and 0 bases from J, with 18 bases between. The CDR3 has 16 amino acids. The DNA of the CDR3 is TGTGCCAGCAGTCCCATGGGCGGAGTTAGCTCCTACGAGCAGTACTTC. It is translated as CASSPMGGVSSYEQYF.